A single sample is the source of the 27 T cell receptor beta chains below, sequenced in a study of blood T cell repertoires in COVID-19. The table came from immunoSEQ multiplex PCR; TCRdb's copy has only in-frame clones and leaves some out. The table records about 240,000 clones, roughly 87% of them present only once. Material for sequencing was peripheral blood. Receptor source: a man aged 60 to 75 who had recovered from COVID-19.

The CDR3 loop reads CASSLGVSVSLVTQYF. The DNA for the CDR3 is TGTGCCAGCAGCTTGGGGGTTAGCGTGTCCTTGGTAACCCAGTACTTC. This chain joins TRBV5-5 and TRBJ2-5; D possibly corresponds to TRBD2 (5 bases). V was cut by 0 bases and J by 8 bases, with 20 bases left in between. In germline, CDR1 is SGHKS, CDR2 YYEKEE (reference sequence). The CDR3 has 16 residues.

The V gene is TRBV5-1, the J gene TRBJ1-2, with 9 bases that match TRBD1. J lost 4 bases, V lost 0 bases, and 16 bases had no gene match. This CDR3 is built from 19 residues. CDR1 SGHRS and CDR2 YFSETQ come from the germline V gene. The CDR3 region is CASSLAWEITGGTFYGYTF. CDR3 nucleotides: TGCGCCAGCAGCTTGGCCTGGGAGATTACAGGGGGCACCTTCTATGGCTACACCTTC.

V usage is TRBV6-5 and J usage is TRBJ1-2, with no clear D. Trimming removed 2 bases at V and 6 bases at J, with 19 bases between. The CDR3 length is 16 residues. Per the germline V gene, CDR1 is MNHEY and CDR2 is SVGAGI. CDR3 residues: CASSYDWSRSEDGYTF. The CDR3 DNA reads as TGTGCCAGCAGTTACGACTGGAGTCGCTCTGAGGATGGCTACACCTTC.

CDR3 in amino acids: CASTTRGTRANEKLFF. CDR3 in DNA: TGTGCCAGCACCACACGGGGGACGCGGGCTAATGAAAAACTGTTTTTT. This sequence joins TRBV27 and TRBJ1-4; D may be TRBD1 (5 bases). CDR3 size: 16 residues. V lost 7 bases, J lost 3 bases, and 18 bases lay in between. The germline V gene has CDR1 MNHEY and CDR2 SMNVEV (reference sequence).

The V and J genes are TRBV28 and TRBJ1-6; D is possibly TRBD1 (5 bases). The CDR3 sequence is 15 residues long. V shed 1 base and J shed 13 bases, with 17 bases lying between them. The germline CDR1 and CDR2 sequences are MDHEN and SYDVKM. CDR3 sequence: CASSLLQGTSFPLHF. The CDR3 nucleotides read TGTGCCAGCAGTTTATTGCAGGGAACTTCGTTCCCCCTCCACTTT.

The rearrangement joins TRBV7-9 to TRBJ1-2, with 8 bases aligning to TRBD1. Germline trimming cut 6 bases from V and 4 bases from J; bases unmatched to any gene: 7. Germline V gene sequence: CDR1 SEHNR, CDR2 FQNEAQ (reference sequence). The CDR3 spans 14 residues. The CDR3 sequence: CASRDGTGSYGYTF. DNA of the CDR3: TGTGCCAGCAGGGATGGGACAGGATCCTATGGCTACACCTTC.

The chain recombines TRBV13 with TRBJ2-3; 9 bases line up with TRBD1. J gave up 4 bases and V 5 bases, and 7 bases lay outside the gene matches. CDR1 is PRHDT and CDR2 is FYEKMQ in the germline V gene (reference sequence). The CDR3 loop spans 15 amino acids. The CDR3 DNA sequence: TGTGCCAGCAGCCATCCGGGACAGGGCCCAGATACGCAGTATTTT. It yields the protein CASSHPGQGPDTQYF. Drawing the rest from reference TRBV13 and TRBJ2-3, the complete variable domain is AAGVIQSPRHLIKEKRETATLKCYPIPRHDTVYWYQQGPGQDPQFLISFYEKMQSDKGSIPDRFSAQQFSDYHSELNMSSLELGDSALYFCASSHPGQGPDTQYFGPGTRLTVL.

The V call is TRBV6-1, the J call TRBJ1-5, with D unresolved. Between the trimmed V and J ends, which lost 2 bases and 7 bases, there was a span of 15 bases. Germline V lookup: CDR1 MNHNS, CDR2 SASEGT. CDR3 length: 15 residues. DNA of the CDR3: TGTGCCAGCAGTGAAAGGTGGCGGGGAACCCAGCCCCAGCATTTT. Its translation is CASSERWRGTQPQHF.

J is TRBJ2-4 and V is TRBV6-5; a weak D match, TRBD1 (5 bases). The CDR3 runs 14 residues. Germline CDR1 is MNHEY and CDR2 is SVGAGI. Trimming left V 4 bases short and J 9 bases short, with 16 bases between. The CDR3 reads CASSSFGGAGIQYF. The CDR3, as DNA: TGTGCCAGCAGTTCTTTTGGTGGGGCTGGCATTCAGTACTTC.

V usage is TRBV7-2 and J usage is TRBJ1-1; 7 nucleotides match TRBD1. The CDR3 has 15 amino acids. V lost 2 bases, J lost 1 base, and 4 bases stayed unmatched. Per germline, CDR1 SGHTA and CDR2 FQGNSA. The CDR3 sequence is CASSLRQGANTEAFF. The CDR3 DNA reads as TGTGCCAGCAGCTTACGACAGGGTGCGAACACTGAAGCTTTCTTT.

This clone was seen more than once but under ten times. The CDR3, as DNA: TGTGCTAGTGGCTCCGGGAGAAGGGACTCCTACAATGAGCAGTTCTTC. Its protein product is CASGSGRRDSYNEQFF. The V and J genes are TRBV12-5 and TRBJ2-1; maybe TRBD2 (6 bases). Between the trimmed V and J ends, which lost 6 bases and 0 bases, there was a span of 15 bases. The germline CDR1 and CDR2 sequences are LGHNT and FRNRAP. This CDR3 region has 16 residues.

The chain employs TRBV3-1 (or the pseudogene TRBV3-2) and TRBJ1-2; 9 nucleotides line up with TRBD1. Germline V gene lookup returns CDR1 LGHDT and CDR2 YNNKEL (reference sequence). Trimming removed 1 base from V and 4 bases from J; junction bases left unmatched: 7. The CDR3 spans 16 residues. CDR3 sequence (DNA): TGTGCCAGCAGCCAAGGTTTTGGACAGGGGAGCTATGGCTACACCTTC. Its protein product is CASSQGFGQGSYGYTF.

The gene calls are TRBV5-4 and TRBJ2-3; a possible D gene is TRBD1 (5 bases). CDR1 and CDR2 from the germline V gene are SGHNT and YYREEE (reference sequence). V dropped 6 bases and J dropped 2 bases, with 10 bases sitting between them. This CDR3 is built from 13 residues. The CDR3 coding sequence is TGTGCCAGCAACCGACAGAACACAGATACGCAGTATTTT. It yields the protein CASNRQNTDTQYF.

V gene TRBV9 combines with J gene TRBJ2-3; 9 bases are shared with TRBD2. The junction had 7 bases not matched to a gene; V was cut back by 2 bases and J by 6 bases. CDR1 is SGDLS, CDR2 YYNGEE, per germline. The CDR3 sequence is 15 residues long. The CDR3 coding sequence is TGTGCCAGCAGCGTTACCGGGACTAGCTTGGATACGCAGTATTTT. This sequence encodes CASSVTGTSLDTQYF.

The CDR3 coding sequence is TGTGCCAGCAGTGACCCGGTGGATACGCAGTATTTT. It codes for CASSDPVDTQYF. This chain links TRBV6-1 with TRBJ2-3; no reliable D call. The CDR3 length is 12 residues. V lost 3 bases, J lost 6 bases, and 7 bases lay in between. The germline CDR1 and CDR2 sequences are MNHNS and SASEGT.

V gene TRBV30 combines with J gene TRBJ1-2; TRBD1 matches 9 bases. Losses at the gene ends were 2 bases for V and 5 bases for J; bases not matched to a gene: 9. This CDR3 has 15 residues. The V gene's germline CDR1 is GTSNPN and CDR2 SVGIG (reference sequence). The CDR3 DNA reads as TGTGCCTGGAGTTCGCCGACAGGGGGAGCGTATGGCTACACCTTC. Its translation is CAWSSPTGGAYGYTF.

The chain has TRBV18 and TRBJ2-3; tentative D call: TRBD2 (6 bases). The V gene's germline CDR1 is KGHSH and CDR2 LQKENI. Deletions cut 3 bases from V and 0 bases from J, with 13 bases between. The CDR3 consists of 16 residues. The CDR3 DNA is TGTGCCAGCTCACCCCTTGGCGGGGAGAGCACAGATACGCAGTATTTT. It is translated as CASSPLGGESTDTQYF.

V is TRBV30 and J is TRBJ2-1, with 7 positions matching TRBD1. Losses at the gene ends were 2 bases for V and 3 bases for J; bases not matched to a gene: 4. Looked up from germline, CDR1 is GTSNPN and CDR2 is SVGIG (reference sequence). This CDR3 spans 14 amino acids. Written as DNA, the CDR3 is TGTGCCTGGAGTCGGACAGGCGGCTACAATGAGCAGTTCTTC. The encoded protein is CAWSRTGGYNEQFF.

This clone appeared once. The CDR3 region is CASSLVSGGLQETQYF. DNA for the CDR3: TGTGCCAGCAGCTTAGTGAGCGGGGGCCTACAAGAGACCCAGTACTTC. The gene calls are TRBV7-8 and TRBJ2-5; 8 nucleotides line up with TRBD2. V gave up 1 base and J gave up 2 bases; unmatched junction bases: 6. Germline V gene lookup returns CDR1 SGHVS and CDR2 FQNEAQ. The CDR3 spans 16 residues.

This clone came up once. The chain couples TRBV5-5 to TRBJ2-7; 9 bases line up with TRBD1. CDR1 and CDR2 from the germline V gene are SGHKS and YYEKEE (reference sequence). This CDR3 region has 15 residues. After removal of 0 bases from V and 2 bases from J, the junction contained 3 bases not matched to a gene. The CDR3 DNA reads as TGTGCCAGCAGCTTGGTGGACAGGGGCACCTACGAGCAGTACGTC. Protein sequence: CASSLVDRGTYEQYV.

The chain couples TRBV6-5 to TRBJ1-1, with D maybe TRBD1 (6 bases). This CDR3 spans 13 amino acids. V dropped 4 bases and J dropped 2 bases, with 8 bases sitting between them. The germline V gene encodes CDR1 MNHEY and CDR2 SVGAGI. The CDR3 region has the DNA TGTGCCAGCAGTTCACAGGGAAACACTGAAGCTTTCTTT. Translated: CASSSQGNTEAFF.

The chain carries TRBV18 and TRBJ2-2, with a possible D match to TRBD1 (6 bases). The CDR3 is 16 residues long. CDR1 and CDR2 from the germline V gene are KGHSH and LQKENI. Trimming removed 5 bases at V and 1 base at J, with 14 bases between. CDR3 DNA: TGTGCCAGCTCAAGGGACATCTGGAAGAACACCGGGGAGCTGTTTTTT. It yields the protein CASSRDIWKNTGELFF.

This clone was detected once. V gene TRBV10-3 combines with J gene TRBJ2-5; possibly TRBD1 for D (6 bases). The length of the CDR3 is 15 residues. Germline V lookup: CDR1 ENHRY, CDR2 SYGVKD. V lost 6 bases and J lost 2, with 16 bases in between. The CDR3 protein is CAIRDPPQGQETQYF. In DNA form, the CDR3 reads TGTGCCATCAGAGATCCCCCACAGGGACAAGAGACCCAGTACTTC.

CDR3 sequence reads: CASSSTAGVDTQYF. CDR3 sequence (DNA): TGTGCCAGCAGCTCCACGGCGGGGGTAGATACGCAGTATTTT. This rearrangement joins TRBV9 to TRBJ2-3, with 7 bases that match TRBD2. CDR1 is SGDLS, CDR2 YYNGEE, per germline. Germline trimming cut 4 bases from V and 5 bases from J; bases unmatched to any gene: 7. The CDR3 is made up of 14 amino acids. The entire variable domain, with the rest obtained from reference TRBV9 and TRBJ2-3, is as follows: DSGVTQTPKHLITATGQRVTLRCSPRSGDLSVYWYQQSLDQGLQFLIQYYNGEERAKGNILERFSAQQFPDLHSELNLSSLELGDSALYFCASSSTAGVDTQYFGPGTRLTVL.

CDR3 nucleotide sequence: TGTGCCAGCAGGAGGACAGGGGCCACAGATACGCAGTATTTT. Translating gives CASRRTGATDTQYF. The V gene is TRBV2, the J gene TRBJ2-3; 9 bases align to TRBD1. The CDR3 consists of 14 residues. J gave up 2 bases and V 6 bases, and 3 bases lay outside the gene matches. Per germline, CDR1 SNHLY and CDR2 FYNNEI. The full variable domain, rest sourced from reference TRBV2 and TRBJ2-3, is EPEVTQTPSHQVTQMGQEVILRCVPISNHLYFYWYRQILGQKVEFLVSFYNNEISEKSEIFDDQFSVERPDGSNFTLKIRSTKLEDSAMYFCASRRTGATDTQYFGPGTRLTVL.

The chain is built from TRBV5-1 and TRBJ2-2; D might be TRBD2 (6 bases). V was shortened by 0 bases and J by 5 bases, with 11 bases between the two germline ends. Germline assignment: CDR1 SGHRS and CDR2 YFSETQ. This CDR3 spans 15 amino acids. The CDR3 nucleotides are TGCGCCAGCAGCTTGGAGGACTACCGGACCGGGGAGCTGTTTTTT. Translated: CASSLEDYRTGELFF.

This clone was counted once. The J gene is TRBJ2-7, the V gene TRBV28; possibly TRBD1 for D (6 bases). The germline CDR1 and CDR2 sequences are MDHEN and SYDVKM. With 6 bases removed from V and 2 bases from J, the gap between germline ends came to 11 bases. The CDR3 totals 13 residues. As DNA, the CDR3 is TGTGCCAGCAGCCGACAGGAACCCTACGAGCAGTACGTC. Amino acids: CASSRQEPYEQYV.